This record concerns one TCR beta chain sequence. Antigen unknown. The assay was immunoSEQ multiplex PCR, and TCRdb's table has in-frame clones only and misses some. Of over 250,000 clones listed, approximately 86% are singletons. This sample was taken from a study of cytomegalovirus exposure and HLA in healthy donors. Study summary: The same platform was used for the roughly 120 validation repertoires as for the approximately 610 first-cohort repertoires, as reported in a later analysis.

Study observations and caveats: Reports showed the classifier diagnosing cytomegalovirus status with high specificity and sensitivity.

Specimen: PBMCs. The receptor's source is a woman younger than 45 in good health and CMV-seropositive.

CDR3 coding DNA: TGTGCCAGCAGCTTAGGGGGGGCGAACACTGAAGCTTTCTTT. Its translation: CASSLGGANTEAFF. The chain is built from TRBV11-3 and TRBJ1-1; TRBD1 is a possible D gene (6 bases). V was cut by 1 base and J by 1 base, with 7 bases left in between. Germline V gives CDR1 SGHNT, CDR2 YENEEA. The CDR3 contains 14 residues. Full variable domain (rest looked up from reference TRBV11-3 and TRBJ1-1): EAGVVQSPRYKIIEKKQPVAFWCNPISGHNTLYWYLQNLGQGPELLIRYENEEAVDDSQLPKDRFSAERLKGVDSTLKIQPAELGDSAVYLCASSLGGANTEAFFGQGTRLTVV.